Each of the 21 T cell receptor beta chains below was sequenced from the same sample in a study of blood T cell repertoires in COVID-19. Here immunoSEQ multiplex PCR was the method, and the copy in TCRdb shows in-frame clones only, minus some. The sample shows around 340,000 clones, more than 70% of them seen only once. The specimen was peripheral blood. The origin of the receptors is a man aged 25 to 40 with active or convalescent COVID-19.

The V and J genes are TRBV10-3 and TRBJ1-3; the D gene is possibly TRBD1 (6 bases). V lost 8 bases and J 0 bases, leaving 11 bases between the germline ends. Germline lookup yields CDR1 ENHRY and CDR2 SYGVKD. CDR3 length: 14 residues. CDR3 nucleotides: TGTGCCATCGAGGACAGAAGCTCTGGAAACACCATATATTTT. This sequence encodes CAIEDRSSGNTIYF.

V gene TRBV29-1 combines with J gene TRBJ2-1; TRBD2 matches at 8 bases. V was pared by 6 bases and J by 6 bases, with 10 bases of the junction left unmatched. The CDR3 has 14 amino acids. Germline loops: CDR1 SQVTM, CDR2 ANQGSEA. The CDR3 bases are TGCAGCGTCTCCCGGCGACTAGCGAGCAATGAGCAGTTCTTC. Translated: CSVSRRLASNEQFF.

The CDR3 bases are TGCAGTGCTACCCGCAACGGGGGCTACACCTTC. It yields the protein CSATRNGGYTF. The chain joins TRBV20-1 to TRBJ1-2; the D is unclear. This CDR3 contains 11 residues. Germline V CDR1 and CDR2: DFQATT, SNEGSKA (reference sequence). V was shortened by 4 bases and J by 8 bases, with 11 bases between the two germline ends.

This chain joins TRBV30 and TRBJ1-1; D call uncertain. V lost 1 base to trimming and J lost 1 base, with 16 bases between them. Germline V CDR1 and CDR2: GTSNPN, SVGIG (reference sequence). This CDR3 is 16 amino acids long. In DNA, the CDR3 is TGTGCCTGGAGTGCAGCGGTAAATAACCCGAACACTGAAGCTTTCTTT. Encoded protein: CAWSAAVNNPNTEAFF. The variable domain in full, with the rest retrieved from reference TRBV30 and TRBJ1-1, is SQTIHQWPATLVQPVGSPLSLECTVEGTSNPNLYWYRQAAGRGLQLLFYSVGIGQISSEVPQNLSASRPQDRQFILSSKKLLLSDSGFYLCAWSAAVNNPNTEAFFGQGTRLTVV.

The V and J genes are TRBV30 and TRBJ1-6; TRBD1 might be the D (5 bases). V shed 2 bases and J shed 10 bases, with 24 bases lying between them. Germline V gene lookup returns CDR1 GTSNPN and CDR2 SVGIG (reference sequence). The length of the CDR3 is 17 residues. This CDR3 reads CAWSPSFGQGAGSPLHF. CDR3 bases: TGTGCCTGGAGTCCTAGTTTTGGCCAGGGAGCGGGCTCACCCCTCCACTTT.

This clone has more than one count but fewer than ten. The chain has TRBV7-8 and TRBJ2-1, with TRBD2 as a possible D gene (6 bases). CDR1 is SGHVS, CDR2 FQNEAQ, per germline. The V and J ends lost 5 bases and 11 bases respectively, with 22 bases between them. This CDR3 contains 15 residues. Written as DNA, the CDR3 is TGTGCCAGCAGCCCCGTAGGGGTAGCGGCCCCCCAGCAGTTCTTC. This encodes CASSPVGVAAPQQFF.

The V call is TRBV12-3 or TRBV12-4, the J call TRBJ1-2; D remains unclear. The CDR3 is made up of 12 amino acids. Trimming removed 6 bases at V and 11 bases at J, with 16 bases between. CDR3 region: CASSPHPNWYTF. CDR3 DNA sequence: TGTGCCAGCAGCCCACACCCGAATTGGTACACCTTC.

This chain links TRBV11-3 with TRBJ2-3; a weak D match, TRBD1 (5 bases). The CDR3 is 14 residues long. Deletions cut 1 base from V and 5 bases from J, with 10 bases between. CDR1 SGHNT and CDR2 YENEEA come from the germline V gene. The CDR3 region is CASSLGAGQDTQYF. The CDR3 DNA sequence: TGTGCCAGCAGCTTAGGGGCAGGGCAAGATACGCAGTATTTT.

The chain joins TRBV7-2 to TRBJ2-7; D possibly corresponds to TRBD1 (5 bases). Germline V gives CDR1 SGHTA, CDR2 FQGNSA. Trimming shortened V by 2 bases and J by 6 bases, and 14 bases separated the two germline ends. The CDR3 sequence is 14 residues long. The CDR3 is CASSLQGDLLEQYF. The CDR3 coding sequence is TGTGCCAGCAGCTTACAGGGTGATCTCCTCGAGCAGTACTTC.

The J gene is TRBJ1-3, the V gene TRBV27; TRBD1 agrees at 8 bases. There are 15 residues in the CDR3. The V gene's germline CDR1 is MNHEY and CDR2 SMNVEV (reference sequence). Losses at the gene ends were 6 bases for V and 13 bases for J; bases not matched to a gene: 17. CDR3 DNA: TGTGCCAGCAGCCCCGATTGGACAGGGACGCGGTTAATATATTTT. Protein sequence: CASSPDWTGTRLIYF.

The CDR3 DNA sequence: TGTGCCAGCAGTTTGGGCGGAGGGGCGGACAATGAGCAGTTCTTC. Amino acids: CASSLGGGADNEQFF. This chain connects TRBV28 to TRBJ2-1; weak D call: TRBD2 (6 bases). This CDR3 comprises 15 residues. Germline values: CDR1 MDHEN, CDR2 SYDVKM. V lost 3 bases and J lost 5, with 14 bases in between.

The chain has TRBV3-1 (or the pseudogene TRBV3-2) and TRBJ1-3, with 9 positions matching TRBD1. V gave up 5 bases and J gave up 2 bases; unmatched junction bases: 1. CDR3 size: 14 residues. From germline, CDR1 is LGHDT and CDR2 YNNKEL (reference sequence). CDR3 amino acids: CASSGTGTGNTIYF. CDR3 bases: TGTGCCAGCAGCGGGACAGGGACTGGAAACACCATATATTTT.

This clone was seen only a few times. The V gene is TRBV19, the J gene TRBJ2-1; no clear D gene. CDR1 and CDR2 (germline): LNHDA, SQIVND (reference sequence). The CDR3 runs 16 residues. Trimming stripped 6 bases from V and 0 bases from J, with 15 bases between. The CDR3 loop is CASRGGQPSSYNEQFF. The DNA of the CDR3 is TGTGCCAGTAGGGGTGGGCAACCCAGCTCCTACAATGAGCAGTTCTTC.

This sequence joins TRBV15 and TRBJ1-5; 7 positions match TRBD1. This CDR3 is built from 14 residues. Germline values: CDR1 LNHNV, CDR2 YYDKDF (reference sequence). V shed 2 bases and J 7 bases; nucleotides not matched to a gene: 5. The CDR3 DNA is TGTGCCACCAGCAGACTTCGGACAGGCCAGCCCCAGCATTTT. Protein product: CATSRLRTGQPQHF.

The CDR3 region is CASSRTGGEKLFF. CDR3 DNA: TGTGCCAGCAGCCGAACGGGGGGTGAAAAACTGTTTTTT. The rearrangement links TRBV3-1 (or the pseudogene TRBV3-2) to TRBJ1-4; D might be TRBD1 (5 bases). Germline CDR1 LGHDT, CDR2 YNNKEL (reference sequence). Trimming left V 4 bases short and J 7 bases short, with 10 bases between. The CDR3 consists of 13 residues.

The sample holds a few counts of this clone. V and J are TRBV3-1 (or the pseudogene TRBV3-2) and TRBJ2-5, with D tentatively TRBD1 (5 bases). The V and J ends lost 3 bases and 4 bases respectively, with 12 bases between them. CDR3 length equals 14 residues. The germline CDR1 and CDR2 sequences are LGHDT and YNNKEL (reference sequence). CDR3 bases: TGTGCCAGCAGCCAGCTAGGGGCCGGAGAGACCCAGTACTTC. It translates to CASSQLGAGETQYF.

This clone appeared a single time. The rearrangement uses TRBV19 and TRBJ1-6, with D unresolved. The V and J ends lost 5 bases and 9 bases respectively, with 11 bases between them. CDR3 length: 13 amino acids. Germline values: CDR1 LNHDA, CDR2 SQIVND (reference sequence). CDR3 loop: CASSLPGSSPLHF. The CDR3 nucleotides are TGTGCCAGTAGTCTCCCAGGAAGTTCACCCCTCCACTTT.

V and J are TRBV19 and TRBJ2-7; 12 positions match TRBD2. J gave up 2 bases and V 3 bases, and 2 bases lay outside the gene matches. Per germline, CDR1 LNHDA and CDR2 SQIVND (reference sequence). This CDR3 has 15 amino acids. This chain's CDR3 is CASSIRLAGAYEQYF. The CDR3 DNA is TGTGCCAGTAGTATCCGACTAGCGGGAGCCTACGAGCAGTACTTC.

The chain couples TRBV19 to TRBJ1-2; D is unresolved. Germline V gene sequence: CDR1 LNHDA, CDR2 SQIVND (reference sequence). This CDR3 region has 12 residues. Trimming pared 6 bases from V and 3 bases from J, leaving 8 bases between. Written as DNA, the CDR3 is TGTGCCAGTAGCGCGCGGGACTATGGCTACACCTTC. This gives the protein CASSARDYGYTF.

This clone was observed a few times. This rearrangement joins TRBV2 to TRBJ1-5; D call uncertain. V lost 6 bases to trimming and J lost 7 bases, with 13 bases between them. This CDR3 spans 13 amino acids. Germline V gene lookup returns CDR1 SNHLY and CDR2 FYNNEI. CDR3 amino acids: CASRQVSTQPQHF. DNA for the CDR3: TGTGCCAGCAGGCAGGTATCTACCCAGCCCCAGCATTTT.

This CDR3 reads CASSLNRGGSPLHF. The CDR3 DNA reads TGTGCCAGCAGTTTAAACAGGGGCGGTTCACCCCTCCACTTT. The chain couples TRBV27 to TRBJ1-6, with 7 bases identical to TRBD1. V lost 2 bases, J lost 9 bases, and 4 bases stayed unmatched. Germline assignment: CDR1 MNHEY and CDR2 SMNVEV (reference sequence). The CDR3 runs to 14 residues.